Given below is one TCR beta chain in context. This entry is derived from a study of kidney transplant recipient with SARS-CoV-2 infection. This CDR3 has 17 amino acids. V was pared by 5 bases and J by 5 bases, with 24 bases between. CDR1 and CDR2 (germline): LGHDT, YNNKEL (reference sequence). One entry per CDR3 protein, called by TCRdb with MiXCR from the reads. The sample includes roughly 250,000 distinct CDR3 sequences, 29% seen only once; the top ten take roughly 7%. This TCR derives from a young adult male patient who had COVID-19 and was a kidney transplant recipient. Certain T cells may be donor cells from the graft. The V call is TRBV3-1, the J call TRBJ2-5; D ambiguous. Sequencing was performed on a blood sample, taken at baseline and on roughly day 110 from a kidney transplant recipient. CDR3 amino acids: CASSGCNPISFSETQYF. The DNA of the CDR3 is TGTGCCAGCAGCGGGTGCAATCCCATTTCTTTCTCTGAGACCCAGTACTTC.